The entry that follows covers one T cell receptor (beta chain) sequence. What it recognizes is unknown. TCRdb reprocessed the RT-PCR reads with MiXCR, giving one entry per CDR3 protein. The sample gives hundreds of thousands of distinct CDR3 sequences, 15% to 18% of which show up once; approximately 10% is in the top ten. This sample stems from a study of response to subunit inactivated influenza vaccine. Whole-study results and caveats: It was suggested by the authors that few new T cells are recruited by each seasonal influenza vaccination.

This sequence was found in a man aged 50 to 59 who received an inactivated influenza vaccine. This sample comprised PBMCs from blood, obtained approximately 12 days after vaccination.

The CDR3 loop reads CSATQGAQGELFF. The CDR3 DNA follows: TGCAGTGCTACACAGGGGGCGCAGGGGGAGCTGTTTTTT. The rearrangement uses TRBV20-1 and TRBJ2-2, with TRBD1 identical over 9 bases. J gave up 8 bases and V 4 bases, and 5 bases lay outside the gene matches. CDR1 is DFQATT and CDR2 is SNEGSKA in the germline V gene (reference sequence). The CDR3 contains 13 residues.